These 3 T cell receptor beta chains were sequenced from one sample in a study of immune cell composition in non-small cell lung cancer. Data came from immunoSEQ multiplex PCR; TCRdb stores just in-frame clones and leaves some out. The profile shows fewer than 4,000 clones, more than 70% of them singletons. Sequences were obtained from lung tumor tissue. The receptors were gathered from a human donor with non-small cell lung cancer.

The V call is TRBV2, the J call TRBJ2-1, with D possibly TRBD2 on 5 matching bases. Trimming took 6 bases from V and 5 from J, leaving 20 bases between them. CDR1 is SNHLY, CDR2 FYNNEI, per germline. The CDR3 sequence is 16 residues long. CDR3: CASRKIPGNPNNEQFF. In DNA, the CDR3 is TGTGCCAGCAGGAAGATACCGGGGAACCCTAACAATGAGCAGTTCTTC.

This rearrangement joins TRBV7-9 to TRBJ2-7; D gene uncertain. CDR3 length: 13 residues. Trimming cost V 3 bases and J 0 bases, with 6 bases left between them. Germline values: CDR1 SEHNR, CDR2 FQNEAQ (reference sequence). CDR3 protein: CASSLPGSYEQYV. The CDR3 coding sequence is TGTGCCAGCAGCTTGCCAGGCTCCTACGAGCAGTACGTC.

The chain has TRBV6-6 and TRBJ1-4, with D hard to call. V was shortened by 8 bases and J by 0 bases, with 13 bases between the two germline ends. The CDR3 length is 15 residues. Germline CDR1 reads MNHNY; CDR2 reads SVGAGI (reference sequence). The CDR3 DNA follows: TGTGCCAGCTCTATTCTCGGGGCAACTAATGAAAAACTGTTTTTT. This translates into CASSILGATNEKLFF.